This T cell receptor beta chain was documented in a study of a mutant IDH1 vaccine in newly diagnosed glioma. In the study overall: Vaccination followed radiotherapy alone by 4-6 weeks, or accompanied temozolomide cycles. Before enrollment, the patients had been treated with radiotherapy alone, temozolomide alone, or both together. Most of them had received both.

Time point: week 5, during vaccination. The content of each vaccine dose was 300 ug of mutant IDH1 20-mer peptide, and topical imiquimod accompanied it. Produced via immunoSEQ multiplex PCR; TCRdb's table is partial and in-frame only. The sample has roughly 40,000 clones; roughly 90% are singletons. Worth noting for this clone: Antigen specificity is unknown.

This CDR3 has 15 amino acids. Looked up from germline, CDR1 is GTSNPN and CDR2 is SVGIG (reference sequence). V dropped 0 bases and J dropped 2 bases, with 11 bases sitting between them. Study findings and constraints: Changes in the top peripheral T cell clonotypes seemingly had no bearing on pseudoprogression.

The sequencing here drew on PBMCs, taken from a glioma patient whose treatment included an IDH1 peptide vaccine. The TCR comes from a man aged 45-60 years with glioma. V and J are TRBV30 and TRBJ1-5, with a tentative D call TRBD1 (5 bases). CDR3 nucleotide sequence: TGTGCCTGGAGTGTAGCAGGGCATGGCAATCAGCCCCAGCATTTT. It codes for CAWSVAGHGNQPQHF.